These 32 T cell receptor beta chains came from one sample sequenced in a study of response to subunit inactivated influenza vaccine. TCRdb passed the RT-PCR reads through MiXCR, listing each CDR3 protein once. The table has hundreds of thousands of distinct CDR3 sequences, around 13% seen once. Sequences were derived from PBMCs from blood, sampled 14 to 15 days before vaccination. The origin of the receptors is a man aged 50-60 years who received an inactivated influenza vaccine.

V is TRBV5-1 and J is TRBJ2-2; 7 bases fit TRBD1. The CDR3 sequence is 14 residues long. Looked up from germline, CDR1 is SGHRS and CDR2 is YFSETQ. V was clipped by 0 bases and J by 7 bases; unmatched bases: 3. The CDR3 loop is CASSLEGAIGELFF. CDR3 sequence (DNA): TGCGCCAGCAGCTTGGAGGGGGCAATCGGGGAGCTGTTTTTT.

The sample holds a few counts of this clonotype. This rearrangement joins TRBV6-1 to TRBJ2-6, with a possible D match to TRBD1 (5 bases). The germline CDR1 and CDR2 sequences are MNHNS and SASEGT. V was shortened by 6 bases and J by 0 bases, with 12 bases between the two germline ends. The CDR3 spans 16 residues. The CDR3 coding sequence is TGTGCCAGCAGGACAGAGTCTAGCTCTGGGGCCAACGTCCTGACTTTC. It translates to CASRTESSSGANVLTF.

The table lists this clonotype with a few counts. The chain carries TRBV5-1 and TRBJ1-1; 8 nucleotides align to TRBD1. The V and J ends lost 2 bases and 3 bases, in that order; junction bases with no gene match: 6. The CDR3 loop spans 15 amino acids. Germline lookup yields CDR1 SGHRS and CDR2 YFSETQ. Here the CDR3 DNA reads TGCGCCAGCAGCTTACAGGGACAGGACTACACTGAAGCTTTCTTT. This encodes CASSLQGQDYTEAFF.

This clonotype has more than one count but fewer than ten. J is TRBJ1-5 and V is TRBV2; weak D call: TRBD1 (5 bases). The germline gives CDR1 SNHLY, CDR2 FYNNEI. The CDR3 sequence is 14 residues long. V lost 8 bases, J lost 2 bases, and 13 bases lay in between. CDR3 DNA: TGTGCCAGCGCCCGGGGGGGAGGCAATCAGCCCCAGCATTTT. It yields the protein CASARGGGNQPQHF.

This chain links TRBV27 with TRBJ2-3; D ambiguous. CDR3 length equals 14 residues. Trimming took 7 bases from V and 3 from J, leaving 14 bases between them. CDR1 is MNHEY, CDR2 SMNVEV, per germline (reference sequence). CDR3: CASTSMGRTDTQYF. CDR3 sequence (DNA): TGTGCCAGCACCTCAATGGGTCGAACAGATACGCAGTATTTT.

This clonotype showed up many times. The chain joins TRBV27 to TRBJ2-5; D gene uncertain. This CDR3 region has 14 residues. Germline V gives CDR1 MNHEY, CDR2 SMNVEV (reference sequence). Trimming took off 5 bases at V and 1 base at J, with 11 bases between the two ends. The chain's CDR3 is CASSGYASQETQYF. CDR3 coding DNA: TGTGCCAGCAGTGGGTACGCCAGCCAAGAGACCCAGTACTTC.

This clonotype turned up a few times. The chain recombines TRBV20-1 with TRBJ2-5; 13 positions agree with TRBD2. The V gene end was trimmed by 6 bases and the J gene end by 3 bases; junction bases not matched to a gene: 7. The CDR3 runs to 15 residues. CDR1 and CDR2 from the germline V gene are DFQATT and SNEGSKA (reference sequence). Here the CDR3 DNA reads TGCAGTGCCACAGGGACTAGCGGGACCAAAGAGACCCAGTACTTC. Translation: CSATGTSGTKETQYF.

This clonotype was seen more than once but under ten times. The rearrangement uses TRBV5-1 and TRBJ2-1; the match to TRBD2 covers 15 bases. Germline CDR1 is SGHRS and CDR2 is YFSETQ. The CDR3 has 16 amino acids. Unmatched junction bases numbered 6, after V lost 4 bases and J lost 7 bases. The CDR3 coding sequence is TGCGCCAGCAGCCCCCTAGGACTAGCGGGAGGGAATGAGCAGTTCTTC. Its protein product is CASSPLGLAGGNEQFF.

This clonotype was observed a few times. This chain uses TRBV18 with TRBJ2-1; D gene unclear. The germline V gene has CDR1 KGHSH and CDR2 LQKENI. Trimming took off 3 bases at V and 2 bases at J, with 11 bases between the two ends. This CDR3 region has 15 residues. CDR3 region: CASSPPSIAYNEQFF. The CDR3 DNA reads TGTGCCAGCTCACCCCCCTCTATAGCCTACAATGAGCAGTTCTTC.

This clonotype occurred a few times. CDR3 DNA sequence: TGTGCCAGCAGTTTCAGGCAGACTAATGAAAAACTGTTTTTT. Protein: CASSFRQTNEKLFF. The chain combines TRBV12-3 or TRBV12-4 with TRBJ1-4; D gene ambiguous. The length of the CDR3 is 14 residues. With 3 bases removed from V and 2 bases from J, the gap between germline ends came to 7 bases.

This clonotype was recorded at least ten times. The chain employs TRBV7-9 and TRBJ2-7; D may be TRBD1 or TRBD2 (5 bases each). This CDR3 contains 12 residues. CDR1 is SEHNR, CDR2 FQNEAQ, per germline (reference sequence). Trimming stripped 2 bases from V and 5 bases from J, with 7 bases between. DNA for the CDR3: TGTGCCAGCAGCTTAATGGGGGACGAGCAGTACTTC. It is translated as CASSLMGDEQYF.

J is TRBJ2-5 and V is TRBV7-9; possibly TRBD1 for D (6 bases). Per the germline V gene, CDR1 is SEHNR and CDR2 is FQNEAQ (reference sequence). The CDR3 is made up of 14 amino acids. The V end was cut by 4 bases, the J end by 5 bases, with 14 bases between. The CDR3: CASSSQGFMETQYF. The CDR3 DNA reads TGTGCCAGCAGCTCGCAGGGGTTCATGGAGACCCAGTACTTC.

In this sample, this clonotype turned up many times. The chain combines TRBV2 with TRBJ2-1; the D gene is possibly TRBD1 (6 bases). This CDR3 is built from 17 residues. The V and J ends lost 2 bases and 0 bases respectively, with 14 bases between them. Germline V gene data show CDR1 as SNHLY and CDR2 as FYNNEI. The chain's CDR3 is CASSEFRTVSSYNEQFF. The CDR3 bases are TGTGCCAGCAGTGAATTCCGGACAGTGAGCTCCTACAATGAGCAGTTCTTC. Looking up the rest from reference TRBV2 and TRBJ2-1 gives the full variable domain: EPEVTQTPSHQVTQMGQEVILRCVPISNHLYFYWYRQILGQKVEFLVSFYNNEISEKSEIFDDQFSVERPDGSNFTLKIRSTKLEDSAMYFCASSEFRTVSSYNEQFFGPGTRLTVL.

The gene calls are TRBV10-3 and TRBJ2-7, with D hard to call. The germline V gene encodes CDR1 ENHRY and CDR2 SYGVKD. CDR3 length equals 15 residues. V lost 2 bases to trimming and J lost 3 bases, with 14 bases between them. The CDR3 protein is CAISEDPANNYEQYF. DNA of the CDR3: TGTGCCATCAGTGAGGACCCCGCGAACAACTACGAGCAGTACTTC.

The V gene is TRBV20-1, the J gene TRBJ1-1; tentatively, D is TRBD1 (5 bases). This CDR3 contains 12 residues. The germline V gene has CDR1 DFQATT and CDR2 SNEGSKA (reference sequence). V was cut by 3 bases and J by 10 bases, with 15 bases left in between. The CDR3 region is CSARAQGIVAFF. In DNA, the CDR3 is TGCAGTGCTAGGGCTCAGGGAATCGTAGCTTTCTTT.

V gene TRBV5-1 combines with J gene TRBJ1-2; 7 bases are shared with TRBD1. With V trimmed by 0 bases and J by 6 bases, 8 bases remained unmatched. The V gene's germline CDR1 is SGHRS and CDR2 YFSETQ. The CDR3 extends over 15 amino acids. The CDR3 DNA sequence: TGCGCCAGCAGCTTGGAAGGGGGCGGGAGAAATGGCTACACCTTC. Protein: CASSLEGGGRNGYTF.

This clonotype was seen a few times. This chain joins TRBV11-3 and TRBJ2-2, with D perhaps given as TRBD1 or TRBD2 (6 bases each). This CDR3 contains 16 residues. CDR1 SGHNT and CDR2 YENEEA come from the germline V gene. V lost 8 bases and J 4 bases, leaving 20 bases between the germline ends. The CDR3 region is CASQNRRGSFTGELFF. For the CDR3, the DNA is TGTGCCAGCCAAAACAGGAGGGGGAGCTTCACCGGGGAGCTGTTTTTT.

This clonotype appeared a few times. The chain carries TRBV10-3 and TRBJ2-5; D ambiguous. This CDR3 spans 13 amino acids. The germline V gene has CDR1 ENHRY and CDR2 SYGVKD. The ends were cut back, 6 bases at V and 5 bases at J, with 13 bases in the middle. Here the CDR3 DNA reads TGTGCCATCAGGGAGCCGCCCCACGAGACCCAGTACTTC. Amino acid sequence: CAIREPPHETQYF.

V and J are TRBV27 and TRBJ2-2; D is ambiguous. The ends were cut back, 3 bases at V and 8 bases at J, with 10 bases in the middle. The CDR3 runs 13 residues. CDR1 and CDR2 from the germline V gene are MNHEY and SMNVEV (reference sequence). The CDR3 bases are TGTGCCAGCAGTTTGAGAATCATAGGGGAGCTGTTTTTT. Translation gives CASSLRIIGELFF.

V is TRBV20-1 and J is TRBJ2-2; a weak D match, TRBD1 (5 bases). Germline V gives CDR1 DFQATT, CDR2 SNEGSKA (reference sequence). This CDR3 comprises 13 residues. V was pared by 6 bases and J by 6 bases, with 14 bases between. The CDR3 nucleotides are TGCAGTGCCAAAGCAGGGTGGGCCGGGGAGCTGTTTTTT. Amino acid sequence: CSAKAGWAGELFF.

This sequence joins TRBV20-1 and TRBJ2-3; TRBD2 agrees at 8 bases. CDR3 length: 17 amino acids. With 3 bases clipped from V and 5 bases from J, the junction kept 16 bases outside the gene matches. Germline V CDR1 and CDR2: DFQATT, SNEGSKA (reference sequence). For the CDR3, the DNA is TGCAGTGCTAGTCCCCTTTCCTTGCGGGGGGAAGGAGATACGCAGTATTTT. Protein product: CSASPLSLRGEGDTQYF.

The chain couples TRBV29-1 to TRBJ2-1; the match to TRBD2 covers 11 bases. The V gene's germline CDR1 is SQVTM and CDR2 ANQGSEA. The V and J ends lost 3 bases and 7 bases, in that order; junction bases with no gene match: 11. CDR3 length: 16 amino acids. Here the CDR3 reads CSVDSTTSGGGNEQFF. The DNA of the CDR3 is TGCAGCGTTGACTCGACAACTAGCGGGGGAGGTAATGAGCAGTTCTTC.

The chain is built from TRBV12-3 or TRBV12-4 and TRBJ2-7; 10 nucleotides align to TRBD2. The CDR3 sequence is 20 residues long. V trimming: 3 bases; J trimming: 6 bases; junction bases outside the gene matches: 23. Here the CDR3 reads CASSLVVRHRRAASGSEQYF. The CDR3 DNA sequence: TGTGCCAGCAGTTTGGTAGTCCGACATCGTAGAGCGGCTAGCGGGAGCGAGCAGTACTTC.

The chain links TRBV28 to TRBJ2-6; the match to TRBD1 covers 10 bases. Losses at the gene ends were 7 bases for V and 3 bases for J; bases not matched to a gene: 12. The CDR3 contains 18 residues. In germline, CDR1 is MDHEN, CDR2 SYDVKM. The CDR3, as DNA: TGTGCCAGCATCCATCGTAGACAGGGGGCGAGTGGGGCCAACGTCCTGACTTTC. Translation gives CASIHRRQGASGANVLTF.

A few counts support this clonotype. The chain couples TRBV4-2 to TRBJ1-1; D may be TRBD1 (5 bases). This CDR3 comprises 17 residues. Trimming cost V 4 bases and J 0 bases, with 18 bases left between them. CDR1 and CDR2 (germline): LGHNA, YNFKEQ. CDR3 bases: TGTGCCAGCAGCCCATTGTTTGGGGGGAAAATGAACACTGAAGCTTTCTTT. It yields the protein CASSPLFGGKMNTEAFF.

This rearrangement joins TRBV7-8 to TRBJ2-7; D tentatively fits TRBD1 or TRBD2 (5 bases each). CDR1 SGHVS and CDR2 FQNEAQ come from the germline V gene. The CDR3 has 15 residues. Trimming pared 1 base from V and 1 base from J, leaving 11 bases between. DNA for the CDR3: TGTGCCAGCAGCTTAGTTATGGGGGAGTCCTACGAGCAGTACTTC. It codes for CASSLVMGESYEQYF.

The chain joins TRBV15 to TRBJ2-2, with D perhaps matching TRBD2 (6 bases). CDR3 length equals 14 residues. Trimming took off 3 bases at V and 5 bases at J, with 10 bases between the two ends. The V gene's germline CDR1 is LNHNV and CDR2 YYDKDF (reference sequence). The CDR3 DNA reads TGTGCCACCAGCAGTAACGCGGGAACCGGGGAGCTGTTTTTT. It is translated as CATSSNAGTGELFF.

This clonotype appeared many times. The chain links TRBV29-1 to TRBJ2-5; 7 nucleotides match TRBD1. This CDR3 is 14 amino acids long. Germline V gene sequence: CDR1 SQVTM, CDR2 ANQGSEA. V trimming: 1 base; J trimming: 0 bases; junction bases outside the gene matches: 2. In DNA form, the CDR3 reads TGCAGCGTTGAAGGCAGGGGGTACCAAGAGACCCAGTACTTC. Translating gives CSVEGRGYQETQYF.

This chain links TRBV6-2 or TRBV6-3 with TRBJ2-1; 7 bases fit TRBD1. The CDR3 has 15 amino acids. With V trimmed by 7 bases and J by 6 bases, 12 bases remained unmatched. Germline V gene lookup returns CDR1 MNHEY and CDR2 SVGEGT. This chain's CDR3 is CASTRDDRVRNEQFF. Here the CDR3 DNA reads TGTGCCAGCACCAGAGATGACAGGGTACGCAATGAGCAGTTCTTC.

The chain employs TRBV5-1 and TRBJ2-7, with 10 bases that match TRBD1. V lost 4 bases and J lost 2; bases outside the gene matches: 6. The CDR3 has 15 residues. Germline V gene lookup returns CDR1 SGHRS and CDR2 YFSETQ. The CDR3, as DNA: TGCGCCAGCAGCCCCGCCGGGACAGGGGCCTACGAGCAGTACTTC. It yields the protein CASSPAGTGAYEQYF.

The chain uses TRBV6-6 and TRBJ2-5; D ambiguous. CDR1 MNHNY and CDR2 SVGAGI come from the germline V gene (reference sequence). Trimming stripped 6 bases from V and 1 base from J, with 6 bases between. The CDR3 is 12 residues long. For the CDR3, the DNA is TGTGCCAGCAGATACGTCCAAGAGACCCAGTACTTC. It codes for CASRYVQETQYF.

This clonotype was seen repeatedly, ten times or more. The chain links TRBV7-2 to TRBJ2-7, with no clear D. With 3 bases removed from V and 3 bases from J, the gap between germline ends came to 6 bases. Germline CDR1 is SGHTA and CDR2 is FQGNSA. This CDR3 region has 12 residues. The CDR3 loop is CASSFDGYEQYF. The CDR3 DNA reads as TGTGCCAGCAGCTTCGACGGCTACGAGCAGTACTTC.